This is a list of T cell receptor beta chains from one sample in a study of blood T cell repertoires in COVID-19. Measured with immunoSEQ multiplex PCR; TCRdb has only the in-frame clones, and not every one. The data show under 450,000 clones, roughly 77% seen once. The specimen sequenced was peripheral blood. These TCRs come from a human donor with acute or convalescent COVID-19. The donor label of this sample is uncertain. The CDR3 runs from the conserved cysteine through the conserved F or W. A D gene is named only where the DNA matches it firmly. Not every row has a clone size; where given, it reads once, few, many or a size class.

CDR3: CASSFRLGELFF; DNA: TGTGCCAGCAGTTTTCGACTAGGGGAGCTGTTTTTT; size: -; J: TRBJ2-2; V: TRBV27; D: -; length: 12
CDR3: CASQAGYEQYF; DNA: TGTGCCAGCCAAGCGGGGTACGAGCAGTACTTC; size: -; J: TRBJ2-7; V: TRBV6-5; D: TRBD2; length: 11
CDR3: CASSFTTDQPQHF; DNA: TGCGCCAGCAGCTTTACCACTGATCAGCCCCAGCATTTT; size: -; J: TRBJ1-5; V: TRBV5-1; D: -; length: 13
CDR3: CSVTRDSRNTEAFF; DNA: TGCAGCGTGACCAGGGACAGTCGTAACACTGAAGCTTTCTTT; size: few; J: TRBJ1-1; V: TRBV29-1; D: TRBD1; length: 14
CDR3: CATDRVGANVLTF; DNA: TGTGCCACCGACAGGGTTGGGGCCAACGTCCTGACTTTC; size: -; J: TRBJ2-6; V: TRBV6-5; D: TRBD1; length: 13
CDR3: CASSSYQGVASTEAFF; DNA: TGCGCCAGCAGCTCGTACCAGGGGGTTGCGAGCACTGAAGCTTTCTTT; size: -; J: TRBJ1-1; V: TRBV5-1; D: TRBD1; length: 16
CDR3: CASSPGQGAREQFF; DNA: TGCGCCAGCAGCCCGGGACAGGGGGCCAGGGAGCAGTTCTTC; size: -; J: TRBJ2-1; V: TRBV5-1; D: TRBD1; length: 14
CDR3: CASSRSGEKGEAFF; DNA: TGCGCCAGCAGTCGATCAGGGGAGAAAGGTGAAGCTTTCTTT; size: -; J: TRBJ1-1; V: TRBV10-2; D: -; length: 14
CDR3: CASSSNRGQPQHF; DNA: TGTGCCAGCAGTTCCAACAGGGGTCAGCCCCAGCATTTT; size: -; J: TRBJ1-5; V: TRBV28; D: TRBD1; length: 13
CDR3: CAWKATGPGEQYF; DNA: TGTGCCTGGAAGGCGACAGGGCCGGGCGAGCAGTACTTC; size: -; J: TRBJ2-7; V: TRBV30; D: TRBD1; length: 13
CDR3: CASSLQGNTEAFF; DNA: TGTGCCAGCAGTTTGCAGGGCAACACTGAAGCTTTCTTT; size: -; J: TRBJ1-1; V: TRBV28; D: -; length: 13
CDR3: CASSLAGGSTGELFF; DNA: TGTGCCAGCTCACTGGCGGGAGGATCCACCGGGGAGCTGTTTTTT; size: once; J: TRBJ2-2; V: TRBV18; D: TRBD2; length: 15
CDR3: CASSFSAPSYNEQFF; DNA: TGCGCCAGCAGCTTCAGCGCCCCATCCTACAATGAGCAGTTCTTC; size: -; J: TRBJ2-1; V: TRBV5-1; D: -; length: 15
CDR3: CASSATGESSPLHF; DNA: TGTGCCAGCAGCGCTACAGGGGAGAGCTCACCCCTCCACTTT; size: -; J: TRBJ1-6; V: TRBV7-9; D: TRBD1; length: 14
CDR3: CASSHQGRQETQYF; DNA: TGTGCCAGCAGCCATCAGGGGCGCCAAGAGACCCAGTACTTC; size: -; J: TRBJ2-5; V: TRBV4-2; D: -; length: 14
CDR3: CASSPDRARDTQYF; DNA: TGTGCCAGCTCACCTGACAGGGCGAGGGATACGCAGTATTTT; size: -; J: TRBJ2-3; V: TRBV18; D: TRBD1; length: 14
CDR3: CASSLQKNTEAFF; DNA: TGTGCCAGCAGTCTGCAGAAGAACACTGAAGCTTTCTTT; size: -; J: TRBJ1-1; V: TRBV6-5; D: -; length: 13